A selection of T cell receptor beta chains follows, all from one sample in a study of blood T cell repertoires in COVID-19. Profiling relied on immunoSEQ multiplex PCR, and the TCRdb table lists in-frame clones only, not all of them. Of about 210,000 clones listed, roughly 79% were seen once; the top ten hold about 9.8%. Sequenced material: PBMCs or T cells enriched from blood (not recorded which). These receptors were taken from a woman between 50 and 59 years old with acute COVID-19. CDR3s include the opening cysteine and the closing phenylalanine or tryptophan. Fields, in order: J gene, V gene, CDR3 protein.

j_call: TRBJ1-5; v_call: TRBV3-1/TRBV3-2; cdr3_aa: CASSQGNGGNQPQHF
j_call: TRBJ2-5; v_call: TRBV7-2; cdr3_aa: CASSFGGTGRETQYF
j_call: TRBJ2-3; v_call: TRBV30; cdr3_aa: CAWTSGITDTQYF
j_call: TRBJ2-1; v_call: TRBV6-2/TRBV6-3; cdr3_aa: CASSSNLAVGGNEQFF
j_call: TRBJ1-1; v_call: TRBV21-1; cdr3_aa: CASSKRAGEAFF
j_call: TRBJ2-2; v_call: TRBV3-1/TRBV3-2; cdr3_aa: CASSHIVELFF
j_call: TRBJ1-2; v_call: TRBV5-4; cdr3_aa: CASSLAGRGGNYGYTF
j_call: TRBJ1-2; v_call: TRBV3-1/TRBV3-2; cdr3_aa: CASSQGIITDHGYTF
j_call: TRBJ1-5; v_call: TRBV24-1; cdr3_aa: CATSGTGAGEPQHF
j_call: TRBJ2-5; v_call: TRBV11-2; cdr3_aa: CASSSGQRETQYF
j_call: TRBJ2-1; v_call: TRBV3-1/TRBV3-2; cdr3_aa: CASSQVSGRPNEQFF
j_call: TRBJ2-3; v_call: TRBV14; cdr3_aa: CASSQNHVDTQYF
j_call: TRBJ2-2; v_call: TRBV7-9; cdr3_aa: CASSPDRESGELFF
j_call: TRBJ2-7; v_call: TRBV5-1; cdr3_aa: CASSSGDSGSYEQYF
j_call: TRBJ1-2; v_call: TRBV14; cdr3_aa: CASQKTGDSYGYTF
j_call: TRBJ2-3; v_call: TRBV7-8; cdr3_aa: CASSLLAGGPTDTQYF
j_call: TRBJ1-1; v_call: TRBV7-9; cdr3_aa: CASSFFTHDRFMAFF
j_call: TRBJ1-2; v_call: TRBV14; cdr3_aa: CASSQDGYHGYTF
j_call: TRBJ1-1; v_call: TRBV6-5; cdr3_aa: CASSSVGLEAFF
j_call: TRBJ2-1; v_call: TRBV5-4; cdr3_aa: CASSRDPGGDEQFF
j_call: TRBJ1-5; v_call: TRBV29-1; cdr3_aa: CSVGDTRNQPQHF
j_call: TRBJ2-5; v_call: TRBV7-2; cdr3_aa: CASSLGGSGRVRETQYF
j_call: TRBJ1-1; v_call: TRBV27; cdr3_aa: CASVTNPLNTEAFF
j_call: TRBJ2-4; v_call: TRBV11-2; cdr3_aa: CASSLGRQGGQYF
j_call: TRBJ2-7; v_call: TRBV4-1; cdr3_aa: CASSQATSLSSYEQYF
j_call: TRBJ2-3; v_call: TRBV13; cdr3_aa: CASIGSSGRTYGTDTQYF
j_call: TRBJ1-5; v_call: TRBV7-9; cdr3_aa: CASSFDRVDQPQHF
j_call: TRBJ2-3; v_call: TRBV12-5; cdr3_aa: CASGIQGADTQYF
j_call: TRBJ1-1; v_call: TRBV9; cdr3_aa: CASSVAGAGFEAFF
j_call: TRBJ2-3; v_call: TRBV5-1; cdr3_aa: CASSFIADTQYF
j_call: TRBJ2-7; v_call: TRBV7-9; cdr3_aa: CASSHRASYEQYF
j_call: TRBJ1-5; v_call: TRBV28; cdr3_aa: CASSAAFVAGGRQPQHF
j_call: TRBJ1-4; v_call: TRBV5-6; cdr3_aa: CASSGGQGGGEKLFF
j_call: TRBJ1-2; v_call: TRBV7-9; cdr3_aa: CASSPDINYGYTF
j_call: TRBJ1-4; v_call: TRBV9; cdr3_aa: CASSVGRENNEKLFF
j_call: TRBJ2-3; v_call: TRBV19; cdr3_aa: CASSIVAGGSDTQYF
j_call: TRBJ2-5; v_call: TRBV5-6; cdr3_aa: CASSYASQETQYF
j_call: TRBJ1-5; v_call: TRBV18; cdr3_aa: CASSPISGTDSNQPQHF
j_call: TRBJ1-5; v_call: TRBV4-1; cdr3_aa: CASSPGGIGYQPQHF
j_call: TRBJ1-2; v_call: TRBV5-1; cdr3_aa: CASRADRDYGYTF
j_call: TRBJ2-2; v_call: TRBV7-6; cdr3_aa: CASRRDSGNTGELFF
j_call: TRBJ2-1; v_call: TRBV28; cdr3_aa: CASSPAPTSGRGNEQFF
j_call: TRBJ2-1; v_call: TRBV7-9; cdr3_aa: CASSFFDEQFF
j_call: TRBJ1-5; v_call: TRBV11-1; cdr3_aa: CASSPGDREDQPQHF
j_call: TRBJ1-4; v_call: TRBV4-3; cdr3_aa: CASSLARVAEKLFF
j_call: TRBJ2-1; v_call: TRBV12-5; cdr3_aa: CASGLGRGYEQFF
j_call: TRBJ2-3; v_call: TRBV3-1/TRBV3-2; cdr3_aa: CASSQDRLAGRTQYF
j_call: TRBJ1-4; v_call: TRBV6-4; cdr3_aa: CATSVTYGQNEKLFF
j_call: TRBJ1-1; v_call: TRBV4-2; cdr3_aa: CASSQVAGTGLNEAFF
j_call: TRBJ1-1; v_call: TRBV5-1; cdr3_aa: CASSLAPTGMNTEAFF
j_call: TRBJ2-7; v_call: TRBV6-2/TRBV6-3; cdr3_aa: CASSHGTGGFEQYF
j_call: TRBJ2-5; v_call: TRBV7-2; cdr3_aa: CASSLVRGGETQYF
j_call: TRBJ1-4; v_call: TRBV27; cdr3_aa: CASSSERTRQGLTTGLFF
j_call: TRBJ1-2; v_call: TRBV6-6; cdr3_aa: CASSSGEGKGYTF
j_call: TRBJ1-4; v_call: TRBV4-1; cdr3_aa: CASSPLTGGNEKLFF